Many counts were recorded for the clone carrying this T cell receptor (beta chain). What it binds is not known. The CDR3 regions of TCR beta were amplified from RNA transcripts. With the HTBI primer set, the TCR CDR3 went through a first round of RT-PCR. TCRdb reanalysed the multiplex PCR reads using MiXCR and keeps one entry per CDR3 protein. Among around 620,000 distinct CDR3 sequences listed, around 15% were seen once. The CDR3 consists of 14 residues. V lost 2 bases, J lost 7 bases, and 11 bases lay in between. Per the germline V gene, CDR1 is MNHEY and CDR2 is SVGAGI. The sample originates from a study of T cells in Graves' hyperthyroidism and ophthalmopathy. Broader study findings: Separation of ophthalmopathy from stable hyperthyroidism was achieved by a 13 V-J model.

When ophthalmopathy did not progress within 18 months, Graves' hyperthyroidism was considered stable. Each patient was aged 18 to 65 and had newly diagnosed hyperthyroidism of under 2 months' duration. The receptor's source is a woman younger than 45 with Graves' hyperthyroidism. The sequenced sample was blood. The chain joins TRBV6-5 to TRBJ1-4; D not resolved. CDR3 DNA: TGTGCCAGCAGTTACGGTGGGTCGGGTGAAAAACTGTTTTTT. This encodes CASSYGGSGEKLFF.